The 7 T cell receptor beta chains below all came from one sample that was sequenced in a study of OX40 agonist ivuxolimab in advanced cancers. TCRdb's copy holds only in-frame clones and misses some; the assay was immunoSEQ multiplex PCR. The sample lists fewer than 60,000 clones, roughly 80% occurring once. The starting material was CD4+ or CD8+ T cells sorted from blood, obtained in a trial of the OX40 agonist ivuxolimab. These receptor sequences come from an adult with an advanced solid tumor such as melanoma, head and neck, liver or kidney cancer.

The chain joins TRBV9 to TRBJ1-2; TRBD1 is a possible D gene (6 bases). This CDR3 has 15 amino acids. The germline CDR1 and CDR2 sequences are SGDLS and YYNGEE. Trimming cost V 4 bases and J 0 bases, with 13 bases left between them. The DNA for the CDR3 is TGTGCCAGCAGCCTAGGACAGAGAACTAACTATGGCTACACCTTC. Encoded protein: CASSLGQRTNYGYTF.

The gene calls are TRBV7-2 and TRBJ1-2; 8 nucleotides match TRBD1. CDR1 is SGHTA, CDR2 FQGNSA, per germline. The CDR3 is made up of 15 amino acids. V lost 3 bases, J lost 4 bases, and 7 bases stayed unmatched. Here the CDR3 reads CASSLTGQGGYGYTF. Written as DNA, the CDR3 is TGTGCCAGCAGCTTGACTGGACAGGGTGGCTATGGCTACACCTTC.

The gene calls are TRBV2 and TRBJ2-7; D is ambiguous. Germline V gene sequence: CDR1 SNHLY, CDR2 FYNNEI. The CDR3 covers 11 residues. Between the trimmed V and J ends, which lost 7 bases and 3 bases, there was a span of 7 bases. CDR3 nucleotides: TGTGCCAGCAACTGGGACTACGAGCAGTACTTC. The encoded protein is CASNWDYEQYF.

V usage is TRBV7-9 and J usage is TRBJ1-3, with 7 positions matching TRBD1. CDR1 and CDR2 (germline): SEHNR, FQNEAQ (reference sequence). V lost 2 bases, J lost 4 bases, and 5 bases stayed unmatched. This CDR3 is built from 15 residues. CDR3 in amino acids: CASSLWTGRGNTIYF. The CDR3 nucleotides are TGTGCCAGCAGCTTATGGACAGGACGAGGAAACACCATATATTTT.

The table lists this clone with a count of one. The CDR3 bases are TGTGCCAGCAGCAACCTGAACACTGAAGCTTTCTTT. Translation: CASSNLNTEAFF. The V call is TRBV6-5, the J call TRBJ1-1; no clear D gene. Trimming left V 6 bases short and J 0 bases short, with 5 bases between. Germline lookup yields CDR1 MNHEY and CDR2 SVGAGI. The CDR3 sequence is 12 residues long.

The chain joins TRBV6-5 to TRBJ1-4; D not resolved. The CDR3 sequence is 14 residues long. Germline CDR1 MNHEY, CDR2 SVGAGI. Trimming took 6 bases from V and 0 from J, leaving 8 bases between them. DNA for the CDR3: TGTGCCAGCAGCTACAGCGCAACTAATGAAAAACTGTTTTTT. Its protein product is CASSYSATNEKLFF.

V gene TRBV7-3 combines with J gene TRBJ2-1, with a possible D match to TRBD1 (8 bases). Germline values: CDR1 SGHTA, CDR2 FQGTGA. This CDR3 has 14 residues. V shed 8 bases and J shed 4 bases, with 15 bases lying between them. CDR3 loop: CASSTGGEYNEQFF. Here the CDR3 DNA reads TGTGCCAGCTCAACAGGGGGGGAATACAATGAGCAGTTCTTC.